A selection of T cell receptor beta chains follows, all from one sample in a study of CXCR3-negative and CXCR3-positive naive CD8 T cells. Reprocessing the 5' RACE reads, TCRdb reports a single entry for every CDR3 protein and omits DNA. The sample includes 150,000 to 180,000 distinct CDR3 sequences. Sequenced sample: naive CXCR3+ CD8+ T cells from blood. These receptors all come from a human donor in good health. Some clones in this sample may be carry-over from other donors' samples. The CDR3 runs from the conserved cysteine through the conserved F or W. The order of the fields is CDR3 length, J gene, V gene, CDR3 protein.

12 | TRBJ2-7 | TRBV29-1 | CSVLSGGYEQYF
16 | TRBJ1-1 | TRBV5-1 | CASSSRDRVQGTEAFF
15 | TRBJ2-1 | TRBV3-1 | CASSHDTRWYNEQFF
17 | TRBJ2-7 | TRBV14 | CASSQDRRASGTYEQYF
12 | TRBJ1-2 | TRBV30 | CAWRGGSYGYTF
17 | TRBJ2-2 | TRBV15 | CATSRDLRQVNTGELFF
20 | TRBJ2-2 | TRBV7-8 | CASSLAVGRGSGSNTGELFF
16 | TRBJ2-5 | TRBV9 | CASSVAPGSVQETQYF
16 | TRBJ2-1 | TRBV19 | CASSIWAGGSYNEQFF
16 | TRBJ1-5 | TRBV21-1 | CASSKANFLNNQPQHF
13 | TRBJ1-2 | TRBV7-2 | CASSLTANYGYTF
13 | TRBJ1-5 | TRBV4-1 | CASSQDRAQPQHF
15 | TRBJ2-7 | TRBV6-5 | CASSGTSGGADEQYF
14 | TRBJ2-5 | TRBV6-6 | CASSYSRGLETQYF
15 | TRBJ2-2 | TRBV7-7 | CASSPMDSDTGELFF
15 | TRBJ2-7 | TRBV20-1 | CSAIPGLAVTYEQYF
16 | TRBJ2-7 | TRBV9 | CASSISGDILGNEQYF